Shown below are 4 T cell receptor beta chains from a single sample sequenced in a study of OX40 agonist ivuxolimab in advanced cancers. Library preparation employed the immunoSEQ multiplex PCR assay. Held by TCRdb, this immuneACCESS table contains in-frame sequences only and omits some clones. Under half of the omission traces to an unresolved V gene where checked; the cause of the rest is unknown. This sample holds about 97,000 clones; around 85% were observed only once. The ten top clones hold more than 5% of the sample. Sequences were derived from CD4+ or CD8+ T cells sorted from blood, sampled in a trial of the OX40 agonist ivuxolimab. The receptors were gathered from an adult with an advanced solid tumor such as melanoma, head and neck, liver or kidney cancer.

The J gene is TRBJ1-4, the V gene TRBV6-5; no clear D. Trimming took off 6 bases at V and 5 bases at J, with 10 bases between the two ends. The germline CDR1 and CDR2 sequences are MNHEY and SVGAGI. The CDR3 covers 13 residues. For the CDR3, the DNA is TGTGCCAGCAGCCGGCGGAGGAATGAAAAACTGTTTTTT. Protein product: CASSRRRNEKLFF.

The chain combines TRBV7-2 with TRBJ1-2; D not resolved. V dropped 3 bases and J dropped 7 bases, with 21 bases sitting between them. The CDR3 totals 16 residues. Looked up from germline, CDR1 is SGHTA and CDR2 is FQGNSA. The CDR3 DNA reads TGTGCCAGCAGCTTTAGGCTGGGGAGCAGGAGTGGTGGCTACACCTTC. Its protein is CASSFRLGSRSGGYTF.

The chain combines TRBV9 with TRBJ1-1, with a tentative D call TRBD1 (5 bases). The CDR3 loop spans 13 amino acids. Germline lookup yields CDR1 SGDLS and CDR2 YYNGEE. The V and J ends lost 3 bases and 7 bases respectively, with 13 bases between them. CDR3 sequence: CASSEGNRGEAFF. The CDR3, as DNA: TGTGCCAGCAGCGAGGGGAATAGGGGTGAAGCTTTCTTT.

This sequence joins TRBV6-6 and TRBJ2-5; 7 bases are a match to TRBD1. The germline gives CDR1 MNHNY, CDR2 SVGAGI (reference sequence). Trimming cost V 6 bases and J 2 bases; bases outside gene matches: 6. The CDR3 spans 14 residues. The chain's CDR3 is CASSLGQLQETQYF. The CDR3 DNA reads TGTGCCAGCAGCCTGGGACAGTTGCAAGAGACCCAGTACTTC.